This T cell receptor (beta chain) was recorded in a study of identical twins. In this sample, this clonotype turned up many times. This CDR3 has 17 residues. CDR1 and CDR2 from the germline V gene are SGHRS and YFSETQ. V lost 2 bases and J lost 3; bases outside the gene matches: 4. Each CDR3 protein gets one entry after TCRdb re-called the 5' RACE reads with MiXCR. The sample holds 550,000 to 800,000 distinct CDR3 sequences, roughly 7.1% seen once. These same records also appear under a second study, on yellow fever vaccine responses in identical twins.

This sequence originates from a woman aged 18-29 years in good health. This rearrangement joins TRBV5-1 to TRBJ2-3; 15 bases match TRBD2. The material sequenced was PBMCs. CDR3 amino acids: CASSFGLAGGPTDTQYF. DNA for the CDR3: TGCGCCAGCAGCTTCGGACTAGCGGGAGGGCCAACAGATACGCAGTATTTT.